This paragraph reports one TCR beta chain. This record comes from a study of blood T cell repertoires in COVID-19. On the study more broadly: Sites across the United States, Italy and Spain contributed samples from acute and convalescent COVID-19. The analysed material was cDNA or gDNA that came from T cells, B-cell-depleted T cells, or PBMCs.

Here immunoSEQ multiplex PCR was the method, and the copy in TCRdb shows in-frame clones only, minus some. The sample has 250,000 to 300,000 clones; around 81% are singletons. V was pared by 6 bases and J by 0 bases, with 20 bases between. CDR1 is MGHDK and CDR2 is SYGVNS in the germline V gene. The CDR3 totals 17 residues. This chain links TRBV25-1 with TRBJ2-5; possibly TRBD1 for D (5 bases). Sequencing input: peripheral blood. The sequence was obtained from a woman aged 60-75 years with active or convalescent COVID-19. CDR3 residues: CASSGPLRNRYQETQYF. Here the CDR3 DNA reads TGTGCCAGCAGCGGGCCTCTCCGAAACAGGTACCAAGAGACCCAGTACTTC.